One TCR beta chain is described in this entry. This sample was taken from a study of cytomegalovirus exposure and HLA in healthy donors. The PCR employed 60 Vbeta primers together with 13 Jbeta primers. Data came from immunoSEQ multiplex PCR; TCRdb stores just in-frame clones and leaves some out. This table holds about 200,000 clones, about 80% found once. Trimming pared 8 bases from V and 3 bases from J, leaving 10 bases between. The CDR3 spans 13 residues. Germline CDR1 is LGHNA and CDR2 is YNFKEQ. The sample taken for sequencing was PBMCs. This clonotype originated in a woman aged 25 to 39 in good health and CMV-seropositive. The V and J genes are TRBV4-2 and TRBJ2-2, with D possibly matching TRBD2 (6 bases). CDR3 sequence (DNA): TGTGCCAGCCCGGACTATTACACCGGGGAGCTGTTTTTT. Translating gives CASPDYYTGELFF.